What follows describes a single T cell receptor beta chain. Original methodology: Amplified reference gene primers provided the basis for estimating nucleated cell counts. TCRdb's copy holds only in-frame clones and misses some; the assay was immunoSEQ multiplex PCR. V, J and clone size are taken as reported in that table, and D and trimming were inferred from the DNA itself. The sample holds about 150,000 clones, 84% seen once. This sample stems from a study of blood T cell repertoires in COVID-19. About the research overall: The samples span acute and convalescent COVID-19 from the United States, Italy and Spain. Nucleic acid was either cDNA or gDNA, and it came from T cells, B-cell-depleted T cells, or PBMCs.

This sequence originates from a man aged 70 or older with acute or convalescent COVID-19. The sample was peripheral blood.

The CDR3 is CASSLVGTGVMNTEAFF. Here the CDR3 DNA reads TGTGCCAGCAGCTTGGTCGGGACAGGGGTTATGAACACTGAAGCTTTCTTT. The J gene is TRBJ1-1, the V gene TRBV5-6; 10 nucleotides align to TRBD1. Unmatched junction bases numbered 5, after V lost 0 bases and J lost 0 bases. There are 17 residues in the CDR3. Germline V CDR1 and CDR2: SGHDT, YYEEEE. The entire variable domain, with the rest obtained from reference TRBV5-6 and TRBJ1-1, is as follows: DAGVTQSPTHLIKTRGQQVTLRCSPKSGHDTVSWYQQALGQGPQFIFQYYEEEERQRGNFPDRFSGHQFPNYSSELNVNALLLGDSALYLCASSLVGTGVMNTEAFFGQGTRLTVV.